The 18 T cell receptor beta chains given below trace back to one sample, sequenced in a study of cytomegalovirus exposure and HLA in healthy donors. It was with 60 Vbeta and 13 Jbeta primers that the PCR ran. Sequencing used immunoSEQ multiplex PCR; TCRdb keeps in-frame clones, though not all of them. Of 130,000 or so clones listed, 84% are singletons. Sequencing was performed on PBMCs. These receptor sequences come from a young woman in good health and CMV-seropositive.

The chain employs TRBV4-1 and TRBJ2-1; 10 nucleotides line up with TRBD2. The germline CDR1 and CDR2 sequences are MGHRA and YSYEKL. The CDR3 covers 15 residues. V was clipped by 6 bases and J by 7 bases; unmatched bases: 9. This CDR3 is CASRGAGGLENEQFF. CDR3 bases: TGCGCCAGCAGGGGAGCGGGGGGGCTTGAGAATGAGCAGTTCTTC.

The CDR3 DNA reads as TGTGCCAGCAGCTTAGGCACAGCCCAGGCCCAGTACTTC. Amino acid sequence: CASSLGTAQAQYF. The chain carries TRBV11-1 and TRBJ2-5; D uncertain. Trimming took 1 base from V and 9 from J, leaving 12 bases between them. The CDR3 loop spans 13 amino acids. Germline V gives CDR1 SGHAT, CDR2 FQDESV (reference sequence).

CDR3 nucleotides: TGTGCCAGCAGCCGTACAACGGACAGGGGGAATTCACCCCTCCACTTT. It yields the protein CASSRTTDRGNSPLHF. The rearrangement links TRBV11-2 to TRBJ1-6; the match to TRBD1 covers 10 bases. CDR3 length: 16 amino acids. V gave up 5 bases and J gave up 7 bases; unmatched junction bases: 8. In germline, CDR1 is SGHAT, CDR2 FQNNGV.

This chain links TRBV15 with TRBJ2-2, with TRBD1 matching over 7 bases. In germline, CDR1 is LNHNV, CDR2 YYDKDF (reference sequence). V lost 6 bases and J lost 2; bases outside the gene matches: 9. This CDR3 contains 16 residues. The CDR3 spells CATRPQTGANTGELFF. The CDR3, as DNA: TGTGCCACCAGGCCACAAACAGGGGCCAACACCGGGGAGCTGTTTTTT.

The chain joins TRBV7-6 to TRBJ2-3; 9 positions agree with TRBD2. The junction had 3 bases not matched to a gene; V was cut back by 2 bases and J by 3 bases. This CDR3 has 15 amino acids. CDR1 and CDR2 from the germline V gene are SGHVS and FNYEAQ. As DNA, the CDR3 is TGTGCCAGCAGCTTACAGCGGGGGGTGACAGATACGCAGTATTTT. Translation gives CASSLQRGVTDTQYF.

This chain connects TRBV14 to TRBJ2-5; 8 bases line up with TRBD2. This CDR3 contains 16 residues. Germline V CDR1 and CDR2: SGHDN, FVKESK. V lost 2 bases and J lost 0; bases outside the gene matches: 5. This CDR3 is CASSQTGGGYQETQYF. Written as DNA, the CDR3 is TGTGCCAGCAGCCAAACGGGCGGGGGGTACCAAGAGACCCAGTACTTC.

The chain employs TRBV28 and TRBJ1-1; 12 positions match TRBD1. Looked up from germline, CDR1 is MDHEN and CDR2 is SYDVKM. The CDR3 loop spans 15 amino acids. V lost 4 bases to trimming and J lost 6 bases; unmatched junction nucleotides: 6. The CDR3 is CASSYRDRGLSEAFF. The CDR3 DNA sequence: TGTGCCAGCAGTTACCGGGACAGGGGGCTCTCTGAAGCTTTCTTT.

J is TRBJ1-1 and V is TRBV11-2; maybe TRBD1 (5 bases). V lost 5 bases, J lost 4 bases, and 14 bases lay in between. Germline assignment: CDR1 SGHAT and CDR2 FQNNGV. The CDR3 totals 14 residues. CDR3 in amino acids: CASSPPGRGTEAFF. CDR3 DNA: TGTGCCAGCAGCCCACCAGGTAGGGGCACTGAAGCTTTCTTT.

The chain couples TRBV15 to TRBJ2-2; D is possibly TRBD2 (5 bases). The CDR3 runs to 16 residues. The V end was cut by 2 bases, the J end by 2 bases, with 12 bases between. Germline V gene data show CDR1 as LNHNV and CDR2 as YYDKDF (reference sequence). CDR3 sequence reads: CATSRTPGINTGELFF. The CDR3 coding sequence is TGTGCCACCAGCAGAACCCCCGGGATAAACACCGGGGAGCTGTTTTTT.

The rearrangement uses TRBV27 and TRBJ2-1; TRBD2 matches at 8 bases. CDR1 and CDR2 from the germline V gene are MNHEY and SMNVEV (reference sequence). This CDR3 is 12 amino acids long. The ends lost 2 bases at V and 10 bases at J; junction bases unmatched: 1. The chain's CDR3 is CASSLGGGEQFF. The CDR3 DNA reads as TGTGCCAGCAGTTTAGGCGGGGGGGAGCAGTTCTTC.

This chain uses TRBV2 with TRBJ1-4; D is undetermined. The germline gives CDR1 SNHLY, CDR2 FYNNEI. The V end was cut by 11 bases, the J end by 7 bases, with 14 bases between. The CDR3 has 12 amino acids. The CDR3 spells CAGGRDGEKLFF. The CDR3 DNA sequence: TGTGCCGGAGGGAGGGATGGTGAAAAACTGTTTTTT.

The chain uses TRBV11-3 and TRBJ2-7; 11 nucleotides align to TRBD1. CDR1 and CDR2 (germline): SGHNT, YENEEA. CDR3 length equals 15 residues. Trimming cost V 7 bases and J 3 bases; bases outside gene matches: 8. The CDR3 coding sequence is TGTGCCAGCATCGGACAGGGGGCCCCCTTCTACGAGCAGTACTTC. It translates to CASIGQGAPFYEQYF.

The chain couples TRBV5-4 to TRBJ1-6; tentative D call: TRBD1 (6 bases). Trimming removed 4 bases at V and 8 bases at J, with 13 bases between. This CDR3 has 14 amino acids. Germline V gene sequence: CDR1 SGHNT, CDR2 YYREEE (reference sequence). CDR3 protein: CASSLRDTDSPLHF. The CDR3 DNA is TGTGCCAGCAGCCTCCGGGACACCGATTCACCCCTCCACTTT.

The rearrangement links TRBV10-1 to TRBJ1-1, with TRBD1 identical over 8 bases. Germline CDR1 is WNHNN and CDR2 is SYGVQD (reference sequence). V shed 5 bases and J 6 bases; nucleotides not matched to a gene: 11. The CDR3 has 15 residues. CDR3 nucleotides: TGCGCCAGCAGTAAAGGACAGGGAGGATCGGCTGAAGCTTTCTTT. Its translation is CASSKGQGGSAEAFF.

This chain joins TRBV7-3 and TRBJ2-2; D possibly corresponds to TRBD1 (6 bases). Deletions cut 5 bases from V and 0 bases from J, with 13 bases between. From germline, CDR1 is SGHTA and CDR2 FQGTGA. The CDR3 covers 16 residues. CDR3 sequence reads: CASSLPGHPNTGELFF. The CDR3 nucleotides read TGTGCCAGCAGCCTCCCGGGACACCCGAACACCGGGGAGCTGTTTTTT. The full variable domain, rest sourced from reference TRBV7-3 and TRBJ2-2, is GAGVSQTPSNKVTEKGKYVELRCDPISGHTALYWYRQSLGQGPEFLIYFQGTGAADDSGLPNDRFFAVRPEGSVSTLKIQRTERGDSAVYLCASSLPGHPNTGELFFGEGSRLTVL.

The CDR3 reads CASSVPGTTEAFF. The CDR3 DNA follows: TGTGCCAGTAGTGTTCCGGGAACCACTGAAGCTTTCTTT. The chain uses TRBV19 and TRBJ1-1; D is unclear. Germline-derived CDR1 and CDR2 are LNHDA and SQIVND (reference sequence). CDR3 size: 13 residues. Between the trimmed V and J ends, which lost 5 bases and 4 bases, there was a span of 11 bases.

The chain carries TRBV7-2 and TRBJ1-1; 9 bases match TRBD1. CDR1 and CDR2 from the germline V gene are SGHTA and FQGNSA. The trim removed 5 bases at V and 5 bases at J, leaving 9 bases unmatched. There are 15 residues in the CDR3. For the CDR3, the DNA is TGTGCCAGCAGCCCTTTGGGACAGGGTGGGACTGAAGCTTTCTTT. Translating gives CASSPLGQGGTEAFF.

The genes are TRBV9 and TRBJ2-1; D is ambiguous. Germline CDR1 SGDLS, CDR2 YYNGEE. V lost 3 bases, J lost 7 bases, and 11 bases lay in between. CDR3 size: 13 residues. DNA of the CDR3: TGTGCCAGCAGCGATAACGGAGTTAATGAGCAGTTCTTC. Its protein is CASSDNGVNEQFF.